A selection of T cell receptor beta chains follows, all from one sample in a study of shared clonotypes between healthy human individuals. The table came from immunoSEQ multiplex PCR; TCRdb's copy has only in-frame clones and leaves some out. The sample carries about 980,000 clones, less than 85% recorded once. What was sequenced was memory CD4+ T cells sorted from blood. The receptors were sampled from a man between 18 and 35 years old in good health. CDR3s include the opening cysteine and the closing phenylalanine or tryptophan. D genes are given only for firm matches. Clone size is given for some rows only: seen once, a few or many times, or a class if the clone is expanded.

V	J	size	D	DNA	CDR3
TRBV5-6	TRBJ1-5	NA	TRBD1	TGTGCCAGCAGCCCACGAGACAGGGGCAACCAGCCCCAGCATTTT	CASSPRDRGNQPQHF
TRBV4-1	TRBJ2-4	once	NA	TGCGCCAGCAGCCAGAAGACAGTATCCCAAGCCAAAAACATTCAGTACTTC	CASSQKTVSQAKNIQYF
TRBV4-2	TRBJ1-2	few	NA	TGTGCCAGCAGCCAAGAAGGTGGCTACACCTTC	CASSQEGGYTF
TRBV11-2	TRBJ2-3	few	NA	TGTGCCAGCAGCTTAGGGTCTAGCACAGATACGCAGTATTTT	CASSLGSSTDTQYF
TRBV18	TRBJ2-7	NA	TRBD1	TGTGCCAGCTCACTACTCCCGGACAGGGGTTCCTACGAGCAGTACTTC	CASSLLPDRGSYEQYF
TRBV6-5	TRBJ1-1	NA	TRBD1	TGTGCCAGCAGGAACACCGGGACAGGGAACACTGAAGCTTTCTTT	CASRNTGTGNTEAFF
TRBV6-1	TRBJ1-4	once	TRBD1	TGTGCCAGCATCGACAGGGGTAATGAAAAACTGTTTTTT	CASIDRGNEKLFF
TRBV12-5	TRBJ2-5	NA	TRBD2	TGTGCTAGTGGTTTCCAGGGACTAGCGGACTACCAAGAGACCCAGTACTTC	CASGFQGLADYQETQYF
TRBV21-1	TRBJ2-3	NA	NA	TGTGCCAGACGGAGGGCCGGGCTCACAGATACGCAGTATTTT	CARRRAGLTDTQYF
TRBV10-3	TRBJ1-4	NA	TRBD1	TGTGCCATCAGTGAGAAACAGGGGACAGATGAAAAACTGTTTTTT	CAISEKQGTDEKLFF
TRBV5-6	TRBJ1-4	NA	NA	TGTGCCAGCAGCTTGCATCCAACTAATGAAAAACTGTTTTTT	CASSLHPTNEKLFF
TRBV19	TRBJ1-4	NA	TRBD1	TGTGCCAGTTCGGGACAGGGGGGTGAAAAACTGTTTTTT	CASSGQGGEKLFF
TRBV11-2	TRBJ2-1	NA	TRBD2	TGTGCCAGCAGCTTAGATGGGCAAGCGGGACTATACAATGAGCAGTTCTTC	CASSLDGQAGLYNEQFF
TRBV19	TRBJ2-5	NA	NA	TGTGCCAGTAGTATAGTTCCTAACCAAGAGACCCAGTACTTC	CASSIVPNQETQYF
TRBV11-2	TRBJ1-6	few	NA	TGTGCCAGCAGTAAGGGGGGAAGATCACCCCTCCACTTT	CASSKGGRSPLHF
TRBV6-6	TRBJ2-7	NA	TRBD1	TGTGCCAGCAGCCAACCGGGACAGGGGTTGTACGAGCAGTACTTC	CASSQPGQGLYEQYF
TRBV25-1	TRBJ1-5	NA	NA	TGTGCCACGGGGGGGCCGGACCCCAATCAGCCCCAGCATTTT	CATGGPDPNQPQHF
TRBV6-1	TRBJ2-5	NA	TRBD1	TGTGCCAGCAGAGGGACAGGGGGTGGGGAGACCCAGTACTTC	CASRGTGGGETQYF
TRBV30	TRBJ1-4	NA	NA	TGTGCCTGGAGTGTACCCGGGCCAACTAATGAAAAACTGTTTTTT	CAWSVPGPTNEKLFF
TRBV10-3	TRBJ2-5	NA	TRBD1	TGTGCCATCAGTGAAGGGACAGGGCAAGAGACCCAGTACTTC	CAISEGTGQETQYF
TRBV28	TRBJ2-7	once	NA	TGTGCCAGCAGTTTACGAGGGGGGGCGGGCGAGCAGTACTTC	CASSLRGGAGEQYF
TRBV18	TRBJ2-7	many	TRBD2	TGTGCCAGCTCACCTCCATCTAGCGGGCCCGGGGACGAGCAGTACTTC	CASSPPSSGPGDEQYF
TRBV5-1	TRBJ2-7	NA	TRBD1	TGCGCCAGCAGTGTCGGACAGGGCTTTGGAGGGGAGCAGTACTTC	CASSVGQGFGGEQYF
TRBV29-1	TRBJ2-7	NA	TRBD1	TGCAGCGTTTTGGGACAGAACTACGAGCAGTACTTC	CSVLGQNYEQYF
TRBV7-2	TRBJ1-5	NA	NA	TGTGCCAGCAGCTTAGCGTACGGGAGCAATCAGCCCCAGCATTTT	CASSLAYGSNQPQHF
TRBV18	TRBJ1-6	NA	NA	TGTGCCAGCTCACCACAGGGGGAAAATTCACCCCTCCACTTT	CASSPQGENSPLHF
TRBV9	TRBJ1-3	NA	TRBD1	TGTGCCAGCAGCGTATTACCCGGGGGGTCGACAGGGAGCTCTGGAAACACCATATATTTT	CASSVLPGGSTGSSGNTIYF
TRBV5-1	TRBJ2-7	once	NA	TGCGCCAGCAGCTTGATGGAGGCCGTCGGCCCCTACGAGCAGTACTTC	CASSLMEAVGPYEQYF
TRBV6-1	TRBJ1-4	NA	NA	TGTGCCAGCAGTGTACAGGCCCGGCAGGAAAAACTGTTTTTT	CASSVQARQEKLFF
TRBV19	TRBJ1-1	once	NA	TGTGCCAGTAGCACCGAATTGAACACTGAAGCTTTCTTT	CASSTELNTEAFF
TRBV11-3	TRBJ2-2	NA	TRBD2	TGTGCCAGCAGAGCGGGGGACACCGGGGAGCTGTTTTTT	CASRAGDTGELFF
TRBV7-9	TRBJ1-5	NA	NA	TGTGCCAGCAGCTTAGGCGGCAGGTTTCAGCCCCAGCATTTT	CASSLGGRFQPQHF
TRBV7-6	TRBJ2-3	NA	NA	TGTGCCAGCAGCCTTATGAGGCCGGGAAGCACAGATACGCAGTATTTT	CASSLMRPGSTDTQYF
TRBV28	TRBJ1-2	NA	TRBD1	TGTGCCAGCAGTTTTAGGGGGGGACAGGGCTTACATGGCTACACCTTC	CASSFRGGQGLHGYTF
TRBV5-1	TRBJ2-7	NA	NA	TGCGCCAGCTCCGAGAACTACGAGCAGTACTTC	CASSENYEQYF
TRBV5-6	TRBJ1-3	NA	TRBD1	TGTGCCAGCAGCCATCTGGGGACGGACAGGGCCATATATTTT	CASSHLGTDRAIYF
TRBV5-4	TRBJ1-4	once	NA	TGTGCCAGCAGCCCGACCGACGGGAGAAGAGACGAAAAACTGTTTTTT	CASSPTDGRRDEKLFF
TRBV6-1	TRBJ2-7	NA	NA	TGTGCCAGCAAGCCAGGGAACCTCTACGAGCAGTACTTC	CASKPGNLYEQYF
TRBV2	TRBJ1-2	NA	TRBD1	TGTGCCAGCAGCGAACACAGGGGCACCAACTATGGCTATACCTTC	CASSEHRGTNYGYTF
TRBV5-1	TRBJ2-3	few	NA	TGCGCCAGCAGTGGGACTTTACGCACAGATACGCAGTATTTT	CASSGTLRTDTQYF
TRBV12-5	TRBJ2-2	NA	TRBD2	TGTGCTAGTGCCCGCGGGAGGCCGACGAACACCGGGGAGCTGTTTTTT	CASARGRPTNTGELFF
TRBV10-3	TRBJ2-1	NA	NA	TGTGCCATCAGTGGGGCTAGGATAAACAATGAGCAGTTCTTC	CAISGARINNEQFF
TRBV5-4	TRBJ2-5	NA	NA	TGTGCCAGCAGCATCGGGGGGCAGAAGACCCAGTACTTC	CASSIGGQKTQYF
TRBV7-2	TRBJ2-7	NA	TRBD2	TGTGCCAGCAGCTATTCGACTAGCGGGAGTAAATACGAGCAGTACTTC	CASSYSTSGSKYEQYF
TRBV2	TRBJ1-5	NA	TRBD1	TGTGCCAGCAGTGGCGGACAGGGGGCAAGTCAGCCCCAGCATTTT	CASSGGQGASQPQHF
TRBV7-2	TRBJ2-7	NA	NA	TGTGCCAGCAGCTCGCCGAGGATCAGCCACGAGCAGTACTTC	CASSSPRISHEQYF